The 16 T cell receptor beta chains below all came from one sample that was sequenced in a study of shared clonotypes between healthy human individuals. Some clones are missing from TCRdb's copy, which holds only in-frame ones; the method was immunoSEQ multiplex PCR. Here the sample spans about 530,000 clones, roughly 79% being singletons. Sequenced material: PBMCs. These receptors were collected from a middle-aged woman in good health. Some clones in this sample may be carry-over from other donors' samples.

The V call is TRBV6-6, the J call TRBJ2-4, with 8 bases aligning to TRBD2. Germline loops: CDR1 MNHNY, CDR2 SVGAGI (reference sequence). CDR3 length: 13 residues. The V gene end was trimmed by 6 bases and the J gene end by 11 bases; junction bases not matched to a gene: 9. The CDR3 coding sequence is TGTGCCAGCAGGTATGCTGCGGGAGGATTTCAGTACTTC. This sequence encodes CASRYAAGGFQYF.

The rearrangement joins TRBV19 to TRBJ1-2; no reliable D call. This CDR3 region has 14 residues. Germline V gene lookup returns CDR1 LNHDA and CDR2 SQIVND (reference sequence). Between the trimmed V and J ends, which lost 3 bases and 0 bases, there was a span of 8 bases. CDR3 sequence reads: CASSIEGANYGYTF. The DNA of the CDR3 is TGTGCCAGTAGTATTGAAGGAGCTAACTATGGCTACACCTTC.

This sequence joins TRBV6-1 and TRBJ1-4, with D possibly being TRBD1 (6 bases). The CDR3 covers 15 residues. Germline V gives CDR1 MNHNS, CDR2 SASEGT. The V gene lost 2 bases and the J gene lost 6 bases, with 13 bases spanning the gap. The CDR3 sequence: CASSEIAGVDEKLFF. In DNA, the CDR3 is TGTGCCAGCAGTGAAATTGCAGGGGTTGATGAAAAACTGTTTTTT.

This clone was found a few times. The chain couples TRBV4-2 to TRBJ2-5; tentatively, D is TRBD2 (6 bases). CDR3 length: 15 residues. Germline CDR1 reads LGHNA; CDR2 reads YNFKEQ. V lost 0 bases and J lost 5, with 13 bases in between. CDR3 residues: CASSQDPGAGETQYF. CDR3 bases: TGTGCCAGCAGCCAAGATCCGGGAGCCGGGGAGACCCAGTACTTC.

In its sample, this clone was seen many times. The CDR3 region is CASSSQPDTQYF. The DNA for the CDR3 is TGTGCCAGCAGCTCTCAGCCAGATACGCAGTATTTT. The J gene is TRBJ2-3, the V gene TRBV6-6; no firm D call. The germline V gene has CDR1 MNHNY and CDR2 SVGAGI (reference sequence). Deletions cut 6 bases from V and 4 bases from J, with 8 bases between. The CDR3 is 12 amino acids.

The V and J genes are TRBV6-6 and TRBJ2-2; D is ambiguous. The CDR3 loop spans 13 amino acids. Looked up from germline, CDR1 is MNHNY and CDR2 is SVGAGI (reference sequence). V was cut by 4 bases and J by 6 bases, with 9 bases left in between. CDR3 region: CASSSLVPGELFF. CDR3 nucleotides: TGTGCCAGCAGTTCCTTAGTTCCCGGGGAGCTGTTTTTT.

V usage is TRBV4-1 and J usage is TRBJ1-2; 7 positions match TRBD1. The V and J ends lost 4 bases and 14 bases, in that order; junction bases with no gene match: 19. The CDR3 spans 15 residues. Germline CDR1 is MGHRA and CDR2 is YSYEKL. CDR3 bases: TGCGCCAGCAGCCTCACTCAACAGGGAACAGGGGCAAAGACCTTC. It codes for CASSLTQQGTGAKTF.

This chain links TRBV9 with TRBJ2-1, with TRBD2 identical over 11 bases. V lost 0 bases and J lost 5; bases outside the gene matches: 1. CDR3 length: 15 amino acids. Germline CDR1 reads SGDLS; CDR2 reads YYNGEE. CDR3 nucleotide sequence: TGTGCCAGCAGCGTAGAACTAGCGGGAGACAATGAGCAGTTCTTC. Encoded protein: CASSVELAGDNEQFF.

V gene TRBV4-2 combines with J gene TRBJ2-7, with D possibly matching TRBD2 (6 bases). V lost 4 bases and J lost 3, with 19 bases in between. The CDR3 contains 16 residues. In germline, CDR1 is LGHNA, CDR2 YNFKEQ. The CDR3 bases are TGTGCCAGCAGCCGCCAATACCCCCTAGCGAACTACGAGCAGTACTTC. This encodes CASSRQYPLANYEQYF.

The chain employs TRBV7-2 and TRBJ2-1, with 7 positions matching TRBD2. CDR1 SGHTA and CDR2 FQGNSA come from the germline V gene. The CDR3 length is 16 residues. The V and J ends lost 1 base and 6 bases, in that order; junction bases with no gene match: 9. CDR3 residues: CASSLVETSPRNEQFF. The CDR3 DNA is TGTGCCAGCAGCTTAGTTGAGACTAGCCCTCGCAATGAGCAGTTCTTC.

This clone has more than one count but fewer than ten. This sequence joins TRBV7-9 and TRBJ1-2; D gene uncertain. The germline V gene encodes CDR1 SEHNR and CDR2 FQNEAQ (reference sequence). V was pared by 0 bases and J by 7 bases, with 6 bases between. The CDR3 is 12 residues long. CDR3 in amino acids: CASSLASSGYTF. For the CDR3, the DNA is TGTGCCAGCAGCTTAGCCTCTTCTGGCTACACCTTC. The complete variable domain, with remaining parts taken from reference TRBV7-9 and TRBJ1-2, reads DTGVSQNPRHKITKRGQNVTFRCDPISEHNRLYWYRQTLGQGPEFLTYFQNEAQLEKSRLLSDRFSAERPKGSFSTLEIQRTEQGDSAMYLCASSLASSGYTFGSGTRLTVV.

The chain carries TRBV10-2 and TRBJ2-7, with D possibly being TRBD2 (5 bases). The CDR3 sequence is 14 residues long. The germline V and J ends were trimmed by 8 bases and 3 bases, with 17 bases remaining between them. Germline CDR1 reads WSHSY; CDR2 reads SAAADI. In DNA, the CDR3 is TGCGCCAGCTGGGAGCCGCCCCTCAGCTACGAGCAGTACTTC. Amino acid sequence: CASWEPPLSYEQYF.

The chain carries TRBV5-4 and TRBJ2-7, with 8 bases lining up with TRBD2. This CDR3 contains 15 residues. CDR1 and CDR2 (germline): SGHNT, YYREEE (reference sequence). The V segment lost 2 bases and the J segment 2 bases; nucleotides outside the gene matches: 6. The CDR3 sequence: CASSLSAGAPYEQYF. The CDR3 coding sequence is TGTGCCAGCAGCTTATCAGCGGGAGCCCCCTACGAGCAGTACTTC.

The V and J genes are TRBV10-3 and TRBJ2-3; 8 nucleotides match TRBD1. Germline V gene lookup returns CDR1 ENHRY and CDR2 SYGVKD. J was trimmed by 3 bases and V by 0 bases; bases with no gene match: 8. The CDR3 contains 17 residues. The chain's CDR3 is CAISESAGGRRTDTQYF. In DNA form, the CDR3 reads TGTGCCATCAGTGAGTCGGCAGGGGGCCGGAGGACAGATACGCAGTATTTT.

The V gene is TRBV6-1, the J gene TRBJ1-2; possibly TRBD1 for D (5 bases). The CDR3 sequence is 13 residues long. V shed 8 bases and J shed 1 base, with 11 bases lying between them. Germline values: CDR1 MNHNS, CDR2 SASEGT. CDR3 residues: CASGRDNNYGYTF. In nucleotides, the CDR3 is TGTGCCAGCGGCAGGGATAATAACTATGGCTACACCTTC.

This clone was found a few times. The CDR3 nucleotides read TGTGCCAGCTCCCCCAGGGAGGACTTCACTGAAGCTTTCTTT. Encoded protein: CASSPREDFTEAFF. The chain has TRBV18 and TRBJ1-1; TRBD1 might be the D (5 bases). The CDR3 totals 14 residues. Germline assignment: CDR1 KGHSH and CDR2 LQKENI. Trimming took off 6 bases at V and 4 bases at J, with 15 bases between the two ends.